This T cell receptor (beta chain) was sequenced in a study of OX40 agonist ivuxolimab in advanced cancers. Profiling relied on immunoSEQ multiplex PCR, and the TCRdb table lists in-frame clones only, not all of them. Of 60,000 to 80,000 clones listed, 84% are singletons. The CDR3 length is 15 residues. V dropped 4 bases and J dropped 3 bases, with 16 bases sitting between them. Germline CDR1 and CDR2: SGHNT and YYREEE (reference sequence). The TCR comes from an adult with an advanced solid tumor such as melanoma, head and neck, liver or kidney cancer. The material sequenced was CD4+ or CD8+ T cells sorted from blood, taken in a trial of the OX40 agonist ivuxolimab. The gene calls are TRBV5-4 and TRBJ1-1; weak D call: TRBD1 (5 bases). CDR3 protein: CASSPSGGLYTEAFF. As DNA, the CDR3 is TGTGCCAGCAGCCCCTCGGGGGGTCTGTACACTGAAGCTTTCTTT.